The 12 T cell receptor beta chains listed next were all sequenced from one sample in a study of T cells after yellow fever vaccination. MiXCR, applied by TCRdb to the 5' RACE reads, yields one record per CDR3 protein. The sample has 250,000 to 400,000 distinct CDR3 sequences, roughly 4.3% seen once; the top ten hold roughly 24%. This specimen was PBMCs, taken 5 days after the yellow fever booster vaccination. All receptors come from a young man who received the YFV17D yellow fever vaccine.

This chain uses TRBV18 with TRBJ1-1; 7 bases agree with TRBD1. The CDR3 extends over 16 amino acids. The germline V gene encodes CDR1 KGHSH and CDR2 LQKENI. V lost 6 bases to trimming and J lost 2 bases; unmatched junction nucleotides: 12. CDR3 nucleotides: TGTGCCAGCTCCCCAAGAACAGGGGAAAGTAACACTGAAGCTTTCTTT. It specifies CASSPRTGESNTEAFF.

This clonotype showed up many times. This rearrangement joins TRBV27 to TRBJ2-3; 12 bases align to TRBD2. The V and J ends lost 2 bases and 3 bases, in that order; junction bases with no gene match: 6. The CDR3 runs 17 residues. Germline values: CDR1 MNHEY, CDR2 SMNVEV (reference sequence). The CDR3 reads CASSLGLAGGRTDTQYF. The CDR3 region has the DNA TGTGCCAGCAGTTTAGGGCTAGCGGGGGGGCGGACAGATACGCAGTATTTT.

This chain links TRBV9 with TRBJ2-1; D is uncertain. The CDR3 is 14 residues long. Trimming removed 0 bases from V and 7 bases from J, with 11 bases in between. Germline CDR1 is SGDLS and CDR2 is YYNGEE. This CDR3 reads CASSVDGFTNEQFF. For the CDR3, the DNA is TGTGCCAGCAGCGTAGATGGGTTTACGAATGAGCAGTTCTTC.

This chain connects TRBV5-1 to TRBJ2-3, with a weak D call TRBD1 (5 bases). The CDR3 loop spans 16 amino acids. Germline lookup yields CDR1 SGHRS and CDR2 YFSETQ. V was pared by 2 bases and J by 6 bases, with 19 bases between. For the CDR3, the DNA is TGCGCCAGCAGCTTCCAGGGCTTGAACGCCCGGGATACGCAGTATTTT. Protein product: CASSFQGLNARDTQYF.

This clonotype was recorded a few times. V and J are TRBV21-1 and TRBJ2-7. TRBV21-1 is designated a pseudogene. This CDR3 is built from 12 residues. The CDR3 region is CASSKDPYEQYV. CDR3 in DNA: TGTGCCAGCAGCAAAGATCCCTACGAGCAGTACGTC.

This clonotype was picked up many times. This rearrangement joins TRBV6-5 to TRBJ2-5; no clear D gene. Germline V gene data show CDR1 as MNHEY and CDR2 as SVGAGI. This CDR3 comprises 14 residues. The germline V and J ends were trimmed by 1 base and 1 base, with 7 bases remaining between them. The CDR3 coding sequence is TGTGCCAGCAGTTACTACCGGAGCCAAGAGACCCAGTACTTC. This gives the protein CASSYYRSQETQYF.

In this sample, this clonotype turned up a few times. The rearrangement links TRBV7-3 to TRBJ2-5, with 7 bases fitting TRBD1. The CDR3 extends over 14 amino acids. The junction had 6 bases not matched to a gene; V was cut back by 5 bases and J by 3 bases. CDR1 is SGHTA and CDR2 is FQGTGA in the germline V gene. The CDR3 sequence is CASSLGQAEETQYF. Written as DNA, the CDR3 is TGTGCCAGCAGCCTTGGACAGGCAGAAGAGACCCAGTACTTC.

In this sample, this clonotype turned up a few times. The genes are TRBV18 and TRBJ1-6, with TRBD1 matching 7 bases. Trimming took 5 bases from V and 7 from J; bases not matched to a gene: 5. Germline CDR1 is KGHSH and CDR2 is LQKENI. CDR3 length equals 14 residues. The CDR3 loop is CASSAGTANSPLHF. As DNA, the CDR3 is TGTGCCAGCTCAGCCGGGACAGCCAATTCACCCCTCCACTTT.

This clonotype was seen more than once but under ten times. The CDR3 loop is CASRVTGGEQYV. DNA for the CDR3: TGTGCCAGCAGGGTAACAGGGGGCGAGCAGTACGTC. The V gene is TRBV2, the J gene TRBJ2-7; 8 nucleotides agree with TRBD1. Germline CDR1 is SNHLY and CDR2 is FYNNEI. This CDR3 has 12 amino acids. Losses at the gene ends were 6 bases for V and 6 bases for J; bases not matched to a gene: 4.

The chain has TRBV12-3 or TRBV12-4 and TRBJ1-1; no definite D call. V was clipped by 8 bases and J by 5 bases, with 6 bases between them. CDR3 length: 10 amino acids. DNA of the CDR3: TGTGCCAGCGGCCTGACTGAAGCTTTCTTT. The encoded protein is CASGLTEAFF.

V usage is TRBV6-1 and J usage is TRBJ2-1; 10 bases line up with TRBD1. V lost 7 bases to trimming and J lost 1 base; unmatched junction nucleotides: 4. The length of the CDR3 is 15 residues. Germline V gene sequence: CDR1 MNHNS, CDR2 SASEGT. The CDR3 region is CASTRDRGSYNEQFF. DNA of the CDR3: TGTGCCAGCACCCGGGACAGGGGATCCTACAATGAGCAGTTCTTC.

A few counts support this clonotype. The J gene is TRBJ2-1, the V gene TRBV13, with D perhaps being TRBD1 or TRBD2 (5 bases each). CDR1 and CDR2 (germline): PRHDT, FYEKMQ (reference sequence). This CDR3 comprises 12 residues. Trimming took off 5 bases at V and 8 bases at J, with 10 bases between the two ends. The CDR3 is CASSPPGHEQFF. CDR3 bases: TGTGCCAGCAGCCCCCCGGGGCATGAGCAGTTCTTC. Full variable domain (remainder filled in from reference TRBV13 and TRBJ2-1): AAGVIQSPRHLIKEKRETATLKCYPIPRHDTVYWYQQGPGQDPQFLISFYEKMQSDKGSIPDRFSAQQFSDYHSELNMSSLELGDSALYFCASSPPGHEQFFGPGTRLTVL.